These T cell receptor beta chains were read from a single sample in a study of T cell responses to AZD1222 COVID-19 vaccine. Clones were read by immunoSEQ multiplex PCR, and TCRdb kept only the in-frame ones, dropping some. Of over 100,000 clones in the sample, 65% to 90% were seen once. The source material was peripheral blood, sampled 28 days after the second dose of the MenACWY control vaccine. These receptors were collected from an adult who received the MenACWY meningococcal vaccine as a control. CDR3s include the opening cysteine and the closing phenylalanine or tryptophan. D genes are given only for firm matches. Only part of the rows carry a size: once, few, many, or a class if the clone is expanded.

D,size,V,J,DNA,CDR3
.,.,TRBV6-2/TRBV6-3,TRBJ1-2,TGTGCCAGCAGTTACTCGATGTCCGGCTATGGCTACACCTTC,CASSYSMSGYGYTF
.,.,TRBV3-1/TRBV3-2,TRBJ1-6,TGTGCCAGCAGCCAAGTCTGGGGGGCCAATTCACCCCTCCACTTT,CASSQVWGANSPLHF
.,few,TRBV7-9,TRBJ2-3,TGTGCCAGCAGCCCAGCCCCGGTCCGAGATACGCAGTATTTT,CASSPAPVRDTQYF
.,.,TRBV19,TRBJ2-1,TGTGCCAGTAGTTATGACGGGGCGGATTTGTATGAGCAGTTCTTC,CASSYDGADLYEQFF
.,.,TRBV15,TRBJ1-2,TGTGCCACCAGCAGAGATAATCGTGGGGGTGGCAGGGCGGCCGGCTACACCTTC,CATSRDNRGGGRAAGYTF
TRBD2,.,TRBV28,TRBJ2-5,TGTGCCAGCAGTTTAATACGGACTAGCGGGGGGGCCCTACAAGAGACCCAGTACTTC,CASSLIRTSGGALQETQYF
.,.,TRBV6-2/TRBV6-3,TRBJ1-2,TGTGCCAGCAGCCCTCGACAACGCGGCTACACCTTC,CASSPRQRGYTF
.,.,TRBV4-1,TRBJ1-4,TGCGCCAGCAGCCAAGAGGGGACGGGTAATGAAAAACTGTTTTTT,CASSQEGTGNEKLFF
TRBD1,.,TRBV15,TRBJ1-2,TGTGCCACCAGCAGAGACATTCCAGATCTTGGACAGGACTATGGCTACACCTTC,CATSRDIPDLGQDYGYTF
.,.,TRBV21-1,TRBJ2-2,TGTGCCAGCAGCATCCTAGGGCCGAACACCGGGGAGCTGTTTTTT,CASSILGPNTGELFF
TRBD2,once,TRBV2,TRBJ2-5,TGTGCCAGCAGTGATATGGGGGGGATGGATGAGACCCAGTACTTC,CASSDMGGMDETQYF
.,.,TRBV11-2,TRBJ1-6,TGTGCCAGCAGCTTATTAGGGTATAATTCACCCCTCCACTTT,CASSLLGYNSPLHF
TRBD1,.,TRBV5-6,TRBJ2-3,TGTGCCAGCAGCTCTCAGGGGGCTACAGATACGCAGTATTTT,CASSSQGATDTQYF